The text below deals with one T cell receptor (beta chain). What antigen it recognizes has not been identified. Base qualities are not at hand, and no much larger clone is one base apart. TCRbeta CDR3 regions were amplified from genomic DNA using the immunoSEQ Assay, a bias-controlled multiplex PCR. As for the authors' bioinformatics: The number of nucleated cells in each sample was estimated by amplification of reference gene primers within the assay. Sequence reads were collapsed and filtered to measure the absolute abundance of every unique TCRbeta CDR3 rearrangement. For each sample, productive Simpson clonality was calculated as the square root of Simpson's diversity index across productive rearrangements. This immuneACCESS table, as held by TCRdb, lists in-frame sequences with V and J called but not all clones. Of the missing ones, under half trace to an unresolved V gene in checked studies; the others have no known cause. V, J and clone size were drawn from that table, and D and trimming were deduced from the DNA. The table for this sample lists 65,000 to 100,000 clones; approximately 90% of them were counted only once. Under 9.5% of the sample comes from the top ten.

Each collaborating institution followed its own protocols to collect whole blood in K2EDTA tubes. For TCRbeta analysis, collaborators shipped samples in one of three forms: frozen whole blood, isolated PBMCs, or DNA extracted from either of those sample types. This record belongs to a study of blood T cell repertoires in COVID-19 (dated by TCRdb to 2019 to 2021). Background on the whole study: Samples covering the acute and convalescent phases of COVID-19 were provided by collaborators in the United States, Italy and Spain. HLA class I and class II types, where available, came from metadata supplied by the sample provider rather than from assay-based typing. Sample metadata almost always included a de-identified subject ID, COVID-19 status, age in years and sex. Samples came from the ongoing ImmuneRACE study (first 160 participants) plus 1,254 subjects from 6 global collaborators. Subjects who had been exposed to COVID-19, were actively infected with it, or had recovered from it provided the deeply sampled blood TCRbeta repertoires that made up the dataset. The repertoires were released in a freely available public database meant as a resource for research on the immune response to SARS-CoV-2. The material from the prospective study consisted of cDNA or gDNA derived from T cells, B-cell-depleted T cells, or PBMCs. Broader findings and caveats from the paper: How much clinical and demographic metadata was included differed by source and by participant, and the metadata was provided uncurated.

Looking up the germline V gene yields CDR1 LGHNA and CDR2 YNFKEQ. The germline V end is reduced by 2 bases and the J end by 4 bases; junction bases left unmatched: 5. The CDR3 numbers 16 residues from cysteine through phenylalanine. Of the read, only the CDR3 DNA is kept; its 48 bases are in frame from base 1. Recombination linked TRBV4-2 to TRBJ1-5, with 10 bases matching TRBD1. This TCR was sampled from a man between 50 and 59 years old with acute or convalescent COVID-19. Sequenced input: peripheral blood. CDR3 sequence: CASSQQDRGINQPQHF. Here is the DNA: TGTGCCAGCAGCCAACAGGACAGGGGGATTAATCAGCCCCAGCATTTT.